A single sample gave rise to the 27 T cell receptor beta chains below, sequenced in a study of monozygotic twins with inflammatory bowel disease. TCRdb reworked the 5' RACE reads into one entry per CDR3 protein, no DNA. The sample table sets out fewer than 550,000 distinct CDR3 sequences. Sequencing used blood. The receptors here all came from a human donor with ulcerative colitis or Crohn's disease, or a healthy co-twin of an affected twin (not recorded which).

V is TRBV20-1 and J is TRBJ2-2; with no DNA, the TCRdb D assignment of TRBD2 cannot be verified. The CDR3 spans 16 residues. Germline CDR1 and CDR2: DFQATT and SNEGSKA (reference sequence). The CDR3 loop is CSARRIAGETIGELFF.

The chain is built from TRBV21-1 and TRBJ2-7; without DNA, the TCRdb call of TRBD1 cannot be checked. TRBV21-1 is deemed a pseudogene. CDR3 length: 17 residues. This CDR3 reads CASSNEENREESYEQYF.

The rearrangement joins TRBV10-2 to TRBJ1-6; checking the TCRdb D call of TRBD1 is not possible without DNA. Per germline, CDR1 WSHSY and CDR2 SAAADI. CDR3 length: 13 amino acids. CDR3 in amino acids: CASKGQGIRPLHF.

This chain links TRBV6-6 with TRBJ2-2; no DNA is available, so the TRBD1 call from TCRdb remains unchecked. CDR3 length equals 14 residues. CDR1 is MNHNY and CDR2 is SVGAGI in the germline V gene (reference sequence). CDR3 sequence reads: CASTKDRTVGELFF.

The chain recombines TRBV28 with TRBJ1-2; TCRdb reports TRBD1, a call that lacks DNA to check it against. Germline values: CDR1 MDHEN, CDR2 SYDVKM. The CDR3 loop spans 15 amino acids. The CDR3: CASSLTSGGLGGYTF.

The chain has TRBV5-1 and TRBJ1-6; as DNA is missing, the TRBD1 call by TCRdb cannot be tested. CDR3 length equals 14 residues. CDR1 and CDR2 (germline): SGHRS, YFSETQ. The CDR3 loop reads CASSRGQENSPLHF.

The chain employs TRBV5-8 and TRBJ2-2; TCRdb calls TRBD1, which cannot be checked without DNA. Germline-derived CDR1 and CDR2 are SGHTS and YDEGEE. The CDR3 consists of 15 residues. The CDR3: CASRRGPTNTGELFF.

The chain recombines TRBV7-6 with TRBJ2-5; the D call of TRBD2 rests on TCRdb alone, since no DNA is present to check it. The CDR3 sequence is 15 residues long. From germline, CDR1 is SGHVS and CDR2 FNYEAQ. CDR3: CASSSPSGSEETQYF.

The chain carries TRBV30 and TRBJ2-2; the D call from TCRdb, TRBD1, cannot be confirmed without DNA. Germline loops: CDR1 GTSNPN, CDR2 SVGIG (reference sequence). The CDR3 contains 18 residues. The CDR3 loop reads CAWSGDRRRPRDTGELFF.

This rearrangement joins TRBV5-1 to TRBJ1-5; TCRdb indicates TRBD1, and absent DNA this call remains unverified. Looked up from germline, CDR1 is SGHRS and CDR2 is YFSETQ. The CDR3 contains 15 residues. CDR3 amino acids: CASSPGTADNQPQHF.

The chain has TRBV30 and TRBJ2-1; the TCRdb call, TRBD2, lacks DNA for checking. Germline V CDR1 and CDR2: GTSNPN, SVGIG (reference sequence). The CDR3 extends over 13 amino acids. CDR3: CAWTPLAENEQFF. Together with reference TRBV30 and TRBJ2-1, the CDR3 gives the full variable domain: SQTIHQWPATLVQPVGSPLSLECTVEGTSNPNLYWYRQAAGRGLQLLFYSVGIGQISSEVPQNLSASRPQDRQFILSSKKLLLSDSGFYLCAWTPLAENEQFFGPGTRLTVL.

This CDR3 is CSVIGLAAYNEQFF. The chain uses TRBV29-1 and TRBJ2-1; without DNA, the TCRdb call of TRBD2 cannot be checked. The CDR3 has 14 residues. CDR1 and CDR2 from the germline V gene are SQVTM and ANQGSEA.

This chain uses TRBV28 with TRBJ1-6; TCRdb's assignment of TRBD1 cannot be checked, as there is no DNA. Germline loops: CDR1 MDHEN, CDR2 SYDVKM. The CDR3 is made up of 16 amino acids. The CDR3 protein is CASSLPGTGHNSPHHF.

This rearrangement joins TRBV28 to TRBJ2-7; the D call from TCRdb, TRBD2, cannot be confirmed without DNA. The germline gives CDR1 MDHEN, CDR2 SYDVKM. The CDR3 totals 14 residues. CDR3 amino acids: CASISGRAGNEQYF.

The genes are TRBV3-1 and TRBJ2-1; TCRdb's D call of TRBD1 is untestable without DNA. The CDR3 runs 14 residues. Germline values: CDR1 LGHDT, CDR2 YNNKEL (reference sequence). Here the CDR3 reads CASSPGAGTNEQFF.

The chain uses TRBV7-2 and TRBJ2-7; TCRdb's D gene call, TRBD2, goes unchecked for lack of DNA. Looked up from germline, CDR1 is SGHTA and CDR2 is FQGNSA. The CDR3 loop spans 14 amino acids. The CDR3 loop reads CASSATSGRGEQYF.

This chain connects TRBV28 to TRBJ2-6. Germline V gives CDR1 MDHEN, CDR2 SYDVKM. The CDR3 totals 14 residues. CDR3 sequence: CASNKGGGANVLTF.

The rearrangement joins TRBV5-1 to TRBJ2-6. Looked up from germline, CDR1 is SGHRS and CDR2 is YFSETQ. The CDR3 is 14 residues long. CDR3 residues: CASSQAAGANVLTF.

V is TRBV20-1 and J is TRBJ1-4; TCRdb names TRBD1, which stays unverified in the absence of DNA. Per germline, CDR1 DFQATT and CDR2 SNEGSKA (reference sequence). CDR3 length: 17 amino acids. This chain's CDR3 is CSARDRRGIGTNEKLFF.

The CDR3 spells CASSKEGSTDTQYF. The chain is built from TRBV5-4 and TRBJ2-3. The CDR3 is 14 amino acids. Germline values: CDR1 SGHNT, CDR2 YYREEE (reference sequence). Together with reference TRBV5-4 and TRBJ2-3, the CDR3 gives the full variable domain: ETGVTQSPTHLIKTRGQQVTLRCSSQSGHNTVSWYQQALGQGPQFIFQYYREEENGRGNFPPRFSGLQFPNYSSELNVNALELDDSALYLCASSKEGSTDTQYFGPGTRLTVL.

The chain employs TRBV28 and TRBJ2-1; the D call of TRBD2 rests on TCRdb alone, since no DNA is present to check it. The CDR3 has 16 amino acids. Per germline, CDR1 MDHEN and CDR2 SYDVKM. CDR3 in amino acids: CASSLATIGSYNERFF. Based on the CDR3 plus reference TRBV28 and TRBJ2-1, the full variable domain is DVKVTQSSRYLVKRTGEKVFLECVQDMDHENMFWYRQDPGLGLRLIYFSYDVKMKEKGDIPEGYSVSREKKERFSLILESASTNQTSMYLCASSLATIGSYNERFFGPGTRLTVL.

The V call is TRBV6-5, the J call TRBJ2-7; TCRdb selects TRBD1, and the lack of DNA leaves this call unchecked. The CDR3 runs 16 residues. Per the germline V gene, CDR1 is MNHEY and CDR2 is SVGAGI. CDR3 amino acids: CASSYSGGASQGEQYF.

CDR3 sequence: CASSAGPGSSYEQYF. The V and J genes are TRBV7-3 and TRBJ2-7; the D call of TRBD1 rests on TCRdb alone, since no DNA is present to check it. The CDR3 has 15 residues. CDR1 and CDR2 (germline): SGHTA, FQGTGA. The full variable domain, its missing parts supplied by reference TRBV7-3 and TRBJ2-7, is GAGVSQTPSNKVTEKGKYVELRCDPISGHTALYWYRQSLGQGPEFLIYFQGTGAADDSGLPNDRFFAVRPEGSVSTLKIQRTERGDSAVYLCASSAGPGSSYEQYFGPGTRLTVT.

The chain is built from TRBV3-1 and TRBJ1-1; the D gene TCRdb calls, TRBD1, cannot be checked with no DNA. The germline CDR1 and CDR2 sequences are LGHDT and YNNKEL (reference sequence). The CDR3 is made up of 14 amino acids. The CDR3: CASSLMADALEAFF.

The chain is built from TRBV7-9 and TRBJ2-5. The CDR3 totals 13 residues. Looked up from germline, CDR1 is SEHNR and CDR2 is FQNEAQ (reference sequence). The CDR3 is CASSLDQLETQYF.

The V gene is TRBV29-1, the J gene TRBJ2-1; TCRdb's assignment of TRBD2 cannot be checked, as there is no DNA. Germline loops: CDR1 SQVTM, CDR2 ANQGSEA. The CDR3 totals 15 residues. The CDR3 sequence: CSVAHSGGSVNEQFF.

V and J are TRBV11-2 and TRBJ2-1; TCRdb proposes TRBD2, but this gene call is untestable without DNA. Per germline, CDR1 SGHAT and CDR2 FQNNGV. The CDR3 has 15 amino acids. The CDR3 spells CASSESAGAYNEQFF.